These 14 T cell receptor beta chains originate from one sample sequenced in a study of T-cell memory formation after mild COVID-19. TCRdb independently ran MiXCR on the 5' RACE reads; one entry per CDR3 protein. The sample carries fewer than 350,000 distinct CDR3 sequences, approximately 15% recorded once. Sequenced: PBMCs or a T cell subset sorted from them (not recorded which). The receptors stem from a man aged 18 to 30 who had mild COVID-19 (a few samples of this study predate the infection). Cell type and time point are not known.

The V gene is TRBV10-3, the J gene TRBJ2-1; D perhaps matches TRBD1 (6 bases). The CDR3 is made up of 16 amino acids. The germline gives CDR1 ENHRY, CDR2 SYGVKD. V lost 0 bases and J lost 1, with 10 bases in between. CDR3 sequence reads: CAISESRGLSYNEQFF. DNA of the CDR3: TGTGCCATCAGTGAGTCTAGGGGGTTATCCTACAATGAGCAGTTCTTC.

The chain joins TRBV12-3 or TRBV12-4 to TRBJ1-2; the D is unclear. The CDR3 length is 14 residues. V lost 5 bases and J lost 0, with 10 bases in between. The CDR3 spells CASSPQQTNYGYTF. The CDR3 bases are TGTGCCAGCAGTCCCCAACAGACTAACTATGGCTACACCTTC.

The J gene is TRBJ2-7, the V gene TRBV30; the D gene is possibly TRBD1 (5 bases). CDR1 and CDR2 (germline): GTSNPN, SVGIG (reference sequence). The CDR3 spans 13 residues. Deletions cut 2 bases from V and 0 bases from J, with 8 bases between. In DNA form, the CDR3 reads TGTGCCTGGAGTAAACAGGTCTCCTACGAGCAGTACTTC. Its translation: CAWSKQVSYEQYF.

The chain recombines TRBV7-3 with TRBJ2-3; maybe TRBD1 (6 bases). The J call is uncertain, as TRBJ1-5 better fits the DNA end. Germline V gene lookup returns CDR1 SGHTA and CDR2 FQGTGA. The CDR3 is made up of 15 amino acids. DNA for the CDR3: TGTGCCAGCAGCTTAAACCCGGGGGAGGGGGATACGCAGCATTTT. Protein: CASSLNPGEGDTQHF.

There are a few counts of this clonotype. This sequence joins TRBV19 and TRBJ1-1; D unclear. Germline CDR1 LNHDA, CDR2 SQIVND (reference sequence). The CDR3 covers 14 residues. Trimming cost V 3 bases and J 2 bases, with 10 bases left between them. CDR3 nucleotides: TGTGCCAGTAGTATCCCGACGACAAACACTGAAGCTTTCTTT. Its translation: CASSIPTTNTEAFF.

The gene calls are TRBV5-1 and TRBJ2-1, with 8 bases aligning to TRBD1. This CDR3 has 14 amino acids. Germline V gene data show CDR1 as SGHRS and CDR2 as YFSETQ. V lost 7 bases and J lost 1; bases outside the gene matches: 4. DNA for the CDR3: TGCGCCAGCTGGGACAGGCCTTCCTACAATGAGCAGTTCTTC. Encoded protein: CASWDRPSYNEQFF.

CDR3 residues: CASSRYVGTEYYNEQFF. CDR3 sequence (DNA): TGTGCCAGCAGCCGTTACGTCGGGACAGAGTATTACAATGAGCAGTTCTTC. The chain uses TRBV3-1 and TRBJ2-1; 7 bases fit TRBD1. Germline V gene sequence: CDR1 LGHDT, CDR2 YNNKEL (reference sequence). The CDR3 is 17 amino acids. Germline trimming cut 4 bases from V and 4 bases from J; bases unmatched to any gene: 13.

CDR3 protein: CASLGFTGSYEQYF. CDR3 coding DNA: TGTGCCAGCCTTGGGTTTACGGGCTCCTACGAGCAGTACTTC. V usage is TRBV28 and J usage is TRBJ2-7; no clear D. Germline lookup yields CDR1 MDHEN and CDR2 SYDVKM. This CDR3 is 14 amino acids long. V was shortened by 8 bases and J by 0 bases, with 14 bases between the two germline ends.

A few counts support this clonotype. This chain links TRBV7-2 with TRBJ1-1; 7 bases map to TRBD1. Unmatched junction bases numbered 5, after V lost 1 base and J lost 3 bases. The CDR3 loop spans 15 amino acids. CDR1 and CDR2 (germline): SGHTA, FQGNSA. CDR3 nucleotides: TGTGCCAGCAGCTTAGTCCAGGGGGGGTACACTGAAGCTTTCTTT. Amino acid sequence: CASSLVQGGYTEAFF.

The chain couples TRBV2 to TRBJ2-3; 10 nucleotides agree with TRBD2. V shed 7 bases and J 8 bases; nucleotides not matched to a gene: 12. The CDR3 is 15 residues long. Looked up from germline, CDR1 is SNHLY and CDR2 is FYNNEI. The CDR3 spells CASKGASGGPGTQYF. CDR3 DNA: TGTGCCAGCAAGGGGGCTAGCGGGGGTCCCGGTACGCAGTATTTT. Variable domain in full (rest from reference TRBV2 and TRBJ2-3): EPEVTQTPSHQVTQMGQEVILRCVPISNHLYFYWYRQILGQKVEFLVSFYNNEISEKSEIFDDQFSVERPDGSNFTLKIRSTKLEDSAMYFCASKGASGGPGTQYFGPGTRLTVL.

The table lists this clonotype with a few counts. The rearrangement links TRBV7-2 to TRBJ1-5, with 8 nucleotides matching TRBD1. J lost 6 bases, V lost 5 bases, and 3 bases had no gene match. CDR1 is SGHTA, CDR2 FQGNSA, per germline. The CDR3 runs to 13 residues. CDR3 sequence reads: CASSEDRAQPQHF. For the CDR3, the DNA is TGTGCCAGCAGCGAGGACAGGGCTCAGCCCCAGCATTTT.

DNA of the CDR3: TGTGCCAGCAGCACGACAGGGGCGAACACTGAAGCTTTCTTT. Translation gives CASSTTGANTEAFF. The V and J genes are TRBV7-9 and TRBJ1-1; 8 nucleotides match TRBD1. Per the germline V gene, CDR1 is SEHNR and CDR2 is FQNEAQ (reference sequence). CDR3 length: 14 amino acids. V lost 5 bases and J lost 1; bases outside the gene matches: 3.

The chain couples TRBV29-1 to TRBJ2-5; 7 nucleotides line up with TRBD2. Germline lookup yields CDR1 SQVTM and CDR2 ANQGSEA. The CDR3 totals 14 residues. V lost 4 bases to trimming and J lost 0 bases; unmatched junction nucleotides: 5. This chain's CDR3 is CSVVPSGDQETQYF. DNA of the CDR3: TGCAGCGTTGTCCCCAGCGGGGACCAAGAGACCCAGTACTTC.

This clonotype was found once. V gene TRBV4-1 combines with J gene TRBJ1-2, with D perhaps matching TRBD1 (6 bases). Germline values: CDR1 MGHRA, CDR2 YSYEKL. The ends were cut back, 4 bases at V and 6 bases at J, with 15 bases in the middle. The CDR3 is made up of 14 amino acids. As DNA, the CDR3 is TGCGCCAGCAGCCCCAGGACAGCCTCACATGGCTACACCTTC. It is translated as CASSPRTASHGYTF.